A selection of T cell receptor beta chains follows, all from one sample in a study of shared clonotypes between healthy human individuals. TCRdb's table, derived via immunoSEQ multiplex PCR, lists solely in-frame clones and lacks some. The sample has approximately 530,000 clones, roughly 95% seen once. The sequencing sample was made of naive CD4+ T cells sorted from blood. These receptors all stem from a woman younger than 45 in good health. CDR3s include the opening cysteine and the closing phenylalanine or tryptophan. A D gene is named only where the DNA matches it firmly. The size entry is marked missing in some rows and otherwise reads once, few, many or a size class.

CDR3 protein	CDR3 DNA	D gene	clone size	V gene	J gene
CASSLEGAGLYNEQFF	TGTGCCAGCAGCTTAGAGGGAGCGGGACTCTACAATGAGCAGTTCTTC	TRBD2	-	TRBV11-2	TRBJ2-1
CAISESSRGNWETQYF	TGTGCCATCAGTGAGTCGTCGAGGGGGAACTGGGAGACCCAGTACTTC	-	-	TRBV10-3	TRBJ2-5
CASSRDRDREQYF	TGTGCCAGCAGCCGGGACAGGGATCGCGAGCAGTACTTC	TRBD1	-	TRBV7-2	TRBJ2-7
CASSFRTGQTYEQYF	TGTGCCAGCAGCTTCCGGACAGGGCAGACCTACGAGCAGTACTTC	TRBD1	-	TRBV7-8	TRBJ2-7
CASSNSGTGSYEQYF	TGTGCCAGTAGTAATTCTGGGACAGGCTCCTACGAGCAGTACTTC	TRBD1	-	TRBV19	TRBJ2-7
CASSLGQGINEQYF	TGCGCCAGCAGCTTGGGACAGGGTATAAACGAGCAGTACTTC	TRBD1	-	TRBV5-1	TRBJ2-7
CASSLRRSTGPESSGANVLTF	TGTGCCAGCAGTTTAAGGCGTAGTACAGGGCCCGAGAGCTCTGGGGCCAACGTCCTGACTTTC	-	-	TRBV27	TRBJ2-6
CASSAQENSPLHF	TGTGCCAGCAGCGCACAGGAAAATTCACCCCTCCACTTT	-	-	TRBV11-3	TRBJ1-6
CASSGTGGTGELFF	TGTGCCAGTAGTGGGACAGGGGGAACCGGGGAGCTGTTTTTT	TRBD1	-	TRBV19	TRBJ2-2
CASSPRTSGKTQETQYF	TGTGCCAGCAGCCCACGGACTAGCGGGAAGACTCAAGAGACCCAGTACTTC	TRBD2	-	TRBV7-9	TRBJ2-5
CASSLASTSGSPDTQYF	TGCGCCAGCAGCTTGGCCAGTACGTCAGGGTCTCCAGATACGCAGTATTTT	-	once	TRBV5-1	TRBJ2-3
CASSQETSGTYNEQFF	TGCGCCAGCAGCCAAGAGACTAGCGGGACCTACAATGAGCAGTTCTTC	TRBD2	few	TRBV4-1	TRBJ2-1
CASSLGTGKGPYEQYF	TGCGCCAGCAGCTTAGGGACGGGGAAGGGGCCCTACGAGCAGTACTTC	-	-	TRBV5-1	TRBJ2-7
CASSLVSWTVNTEAFF	TGCGCCAGCAGCTTGGTTAGTTGGACTGTGAACACTGAAGCTTTCTTT	-	-	TRBV5-1	TRBJ1-1